The clone carrying this TCR beta chain appeared a few times. Its specificity is unknown. UMIs were added to TCR cDNA along with a universal primer site when it was made by 5'RACE template switching. TCRdb analysed the 5' RACE reads with MiXCR anew, one entry per CDR3 protein. The sample lists a few hundred thousand distinct CDR3 sequences, about 3.5% occurring once. These data belong to a study of T cells after yellow fever vaccination. About the study: Fractions with few cells were prepared using SMART-Seq v4 Ultra Low Input.

Germline values: CDR1 DFQATT, CDR2 SNEGSKA (reference sequence). The CDR3 has 10 amino acids. Study results and limitations: Some clonotypes, a small share, were shared between CD4 and CD8 compartments. Once the booster was given, most primary-vaccination clones reappeared, at 95% to 98% for CD4 and over 70% for CD8.

The sequences come from PBMCs, collected on the day of the yellow fever booster vaccination. This TCR was sampled from a man aged 18 to 29 who received the YFV17D yellow fever vaccine. This chain joins TRBV20-1 and TRBJ2-3; a possible D gene is TRBD2 (5 bases). The chain's CDR3 is CSLGEITQYF. As DNA, the CDR3 is TGCAGCCTCGGGGAGATTACGCAGTATTTT.